Below, 29 T cell receptor beta chains from the same sample are listed, as sequenced in a study of PD-1 blockade in classical Hodgkin lymphoma (dated by TCRdb to about 2020). Library prep was done by the immunoSEQ multiplex PCR assay. TCRdb retrieved this table from immuneACCESS and kept in-frame rearrangements only. Not all clones are present; in checked studies, unresolved V genes account for under half, and no reason is known for the remainder. The sample table contains 13,000 to 15,000 clones; only one count was recorded for about 90% of them. Of the sample, 5% to 6.5% is held by the ten largest clones. The time point label for this specimen denotes: newly diagnosed, previously untreated cHL patient sample. Magnetic negative selection with a Miltenyi CD8+ T cell isolation kit was used to purify CD8+ T cells from thawed PBMCs. Material: CD8+ T cells from blood. The receptor source for this set is a human donor with classical Hodgkin lymphoma.

The rearrangement links TRBV10-3 to TRBJ1-2, with 12 bases aligning to TRBD1. V shed 3 bases and J 7 bases; nucleotides not matched to a gene: 9. The CDR3 is 16 amino acids. Germline values: CDR1 ENHRY, CDR2 SYGVKD. The CDR3 loop reads CAISDVGGQGAFGYTF. Written as DNA, the CDR3 is TGTGCCATCAGTGACGTGGGGGGACAGGGGGCATTTGGCTACACCTTC.

V is TRBV9 and J is TRBJ1-2; 7 nucleotides agree with TRBD1. Unmatched junction bases numbered 0, after V lost 0 bases and J lost 4 bases. Germline V gene lookup returns CDR1 SGDLS and CDR2 YYNGEE. This CDR3 comprises 13 residues. In DNA, the CDR3 is TGTGCCAGCAGCGTAGGGGACAGCTATGGCTACACCTTC. Its translation: CASSVGDSYGYTF.

The chain links TRBV28 to TRBJ2-7; possibly TRBD2 for D (5 bases). Trimming cost V 4 bases and J 2 bases, with 18 bases left between them. This CDR3 contains 16 residues. Germline assignment: CDR1 MDHEN and CDR2 SYDVKM. The CDR3 nucleotides are TGTGCCAGCAGTTGGGATAGGGAGTTTCGCGCCTACGAGCAGTACTTC. It yields the protein CASSWDREFRAYEQYF.

The J gene is TRBJ1-5, the V gene TRBV28; D unresolved. The CDR3 contains 14 residues. CDR1 and CDR2 (germline): MDHEN, SYDVKM. V lost 1 base and J lost 2, with 6 bases in between. This chain's CDR3 is CASSLFRGNQPQHF. Written as DNA, the CDR3 is TGTGCCAGCAGTTTATTTCGGGGCAATCAGCCCCAGCATTTT.

The rearrangement joins TRBV27 to TRBJ2-1; tentatively, D is TRBD1 (6 bases). The CDR3 totals 14 residues. CDR1 is MNHEY, CDR2 SMNVEV, per germline (reference sequence). The germline V and J ends were trimmed by 4 bases and 5 bases, with 12 bases remaining between them. Here the CDR3 reads CASSYAGTHNEQFF. The CDR3 DNA sequence: TGTGCCAGCAGTTACGCCGGGACACACAATGAGCAGTTCTTC.

The gene calls are TRBV7-8 and TRBJ1-1, with D uncertain. Germline loops: CDR1 SGHVS, CDR2 FQNEAQ. The CDR3 loop spans 14 amino acids. V was trimmed by 1 base and J by 2 bases, leaving 8 bases between them. The DNA of the CDR3 is TGTGCCAGCAGCTTAGTGGCCCGCAACACTGAAGCTTTCTTT. This codes for CASSLVARNTEAFF.

This clone was observed once. The chain recombines TRBV6-1 with TRBJ2-7; 8 bases align to TRBD1. The germline V gene encodes CDR1 MNHNS and CDR2 SASEGT. There are 15 residues in the CDR3. The ends lost 1 base at V and 2 bases at J; junction bases unmatched: 4. The CDR3 loop reads CASSEGTGIAYEQYF. DNA for the CDR3: TGTGCCAGCAGTGAAGGGACAGGGATTGCCTACGAGCAGTACTTC.

This clone is a singleton in its sample. The chain is built from TRBV5-1 and TRBJ2-4; TRBD1 might be the D (6 bases). This CDR3 has 16 amino acids. V lost 5 bases and J lost 1, with 16 bases in between. Germline V lookup: CDR1 SGHRS, CDR2 YFSETQ. DNA of the CDR3: TGCGCCAGCAGACCCGGGTGGGGGCATGCCAAAAACATTCAGTACTTC. Its translation is CASRPGWGHAKNIQYF.

This chain links TRBV2 with TRBJ2-6; D could derive from TRBD1 or TRBD2 (5 bases each). The CDR3 length is 19 residues. CDR1 SNHLY and CDR2 FYNNEI come from the germline V gene. The V and J ends lost 0 bases and 0 bases respectively, with 15 bases between them. The CDR3 loop reads CASSEALQGRFSGANVLTF. CDR3 DNA sequence: TGTGCCAGCAGTGAAGCGCTCCAGGGACGTTTCTCTGGGGCCAACGTCCTGACTTTC.

The CDR3 loop is CASSDTGTGELFF. Here the CDR3 DNA reads TGTGCCAGCAGCGATACAGGGACCGGGGAGCTGTTTTTT. The chain has TRBV5-4 and TRBJ2-2, with D maybe TRBD1 (6 bases). Germline CDR1 and CDR2: SGHNT and YYREEE (reference sequence). With 4 bases removed from V and 5 bases from J, the gap between germline ends came to 9 bases. This CDR3 is 13 amino acids long.

J is TRBJ1-1 and V is TRBV4-1; D unclear. With 3 bases removed from V and 8 bases from J, the gap between germline ends came to 13 bases. Germline-derived CDR1 and CDR2 are MGHRA and YSYEKL. This CDR3 is 13 amino acids long. In nucleotides, the CDR3 is TGCGCCAGCAGCCAGGGAGGGAATCTAGAAGCTTTCTTT. It encodes CASSQGGNLEAFF.

This sequence joins TRBV4-2 and TRBJ2-3; TRBD2 is a possible D gene (5 bases). The CDR3 covers 16 residues. The germline V gene encodes CDR1 LGHNA and CDR2 YNFKEQ. V was trimmed by 1 base and J by 2 bases, leaving 13 bases between them. DNA of the CDR3: TGTGCCAGCAGCCAAGGAGTAAGCGACTACACAGATACGCAGTATTTT. It specifies CASSQGVSDYTDTQYF.

J is TRBJ2-7 and V is TRBV11-3; D could derive from TRBD1 or TRBD2 (6 bases each). The germline V gene has CDR1 SGHNT and CDR2 YENEEA. This CDR3 comprises 13 residues. Trimming cost V 5 bases and J 5 bases, with 13 bases left between them. The chain's CDR3 is CASSLWRGNEQYV. In DNA form, the CDR3 reads TGTGCCAGCAGCCTATGGAGGGGGAACGAGCAGTACGTC.

The chain employs TRBV6-6 and TRBJ2-3; D is uncertain. Germline lookup yields CDR1 MNHNY and CDR2 SVGAGI (reference sequence). The CDR3 runs 15 residues. Trimming took 0 bases from V and 1 from J, leaving 8 bases between them. CDR3 amino acids: CASSYSRVRTDTQYF. For the CDR3, the DNA is TGTGCCAGCAGTTACTCGCGCGTCCGCACAGATACGCAGTATTTT.

The rearrangement joins TRBV5-1 to TRBJ1-1; the match to TRBD1 covers 7 bases. V gave up 4 bases and J gave up 1 base; unmatched junction bases: 7. This CDR3 region has 15 residues. Per germline, CDR1 SGHRS and CDR2 YFSETQ. The CDR3 coding sequence is TGCGCCAGCAGCCGATTCGACAGGGAGAACACTGAAGCTTTCTTT. It is translated as CASSRFDRENTEAFF.

The rearrangement joins TRBV14 to TRBJ2-5, with D hard to call. Matching the DNA end better, TRBJ2-7 makes the J call doubtful. CDR3 length: 16 residues. CDR1 and CDR2 (germline): SGHDN, FVKESK. In nucleotides, the CDR3 is TGTGCCAGCAGCCAAGATTGGAACACGGCTACCGACGAGCAGTACTTC. Protein product: CASSQDWNTATDEQYF.

The gene calls are TRBV11-1 and TRBJ2-3, with D uncertain. This CDR3 is 14 amino acids long. Between the trimmed V and J ends, which lost 2 bases and 3 bases, there was a span of 9 bases. Germline V gives CDR1 SGHAT, CDR2 FQDESV (reference sequence). CDR3 sequence: CASSLSSGTDTQYF. The DNA for the CDR3 is TGTGCCAGCAGCTTAAGTTCTGGAACAGATACGCAGTATTTT. Using reference TRBV11-1 and TRBJ2-3 for the parts outside the CDR3, the full variable domain is EAEVAQSPRYKITEKSQAVAFWCDPISGHATLYWYRQILGQGPELLVQFQDESVVDDSQLPKDRFSAERLKGVDSTLKIQPAELGDSAMYLCASSLSSGTDTQYFGPGTRLTVL.

The chain combines TRBV6-5 with TRBJ2-7; D might be TRBD2 (5 bases). Germline-derived CDR1 and CDR2 are MNHEY and SVGAGI. The V and J ends lost 0 bases and 3 bases respectively, with 9 bases between them. The CDR3 covers 14 residues. The CDR3 region is CASSYSGEFYEQYF. DNA of the CDR3: TGTGCCAGCAGTTACTCCGGGGAGTTCTACGAGCAGTACTTC.

This clone was observed a single time. The chain has TRBV6-6 and TRBJ1-6; D unclear. The germline V gene encodes CDR1 MNHNY and CDR2 SVGAGI (reference sequence). The CDR3 runs to 12 residues. Trimming took off 2 bases at V and 10 bases at J, with 6 bases between the two ends. CDR3 amino acids: CASSYGVSPLHF. The CDR3 nucleotides are TGTGCCAGCAGTTACGGGGTCTCACCCCTCCACTTT.

Turning to this clone: At one end, the junction sequence differs from germline, possibly due to a read error. J is TRBJ1-5 and V is TRBV12-5; 8 bases are shared with TRBD1. The CDR3 is made up of 22 amino acids. Germline-derived CDR1 and CDR2 are LGHNT and FRNRAP. The CDR3 protein is CASGFSYPPLPRGRLINQSQHF. The CDR3 DNA follows: TGTGCTAGTGGTTTTTCTTACCCCCCACTCCCCAGGGGGCGGTTAATCAATCAGTCCCAGCATTTT. Supplemented by reference TRBV12-5 and TRBJ1-5, the full variable domain reads DARVTQTPRHKVTEMGQEVTMRCQPILGHNTVFWYRQTMMQGLELLAYFRNRAPLDDSGMPKDRFSAEMPDATLATLKIQPSEPRDSAVYFCASGFSYPPLPRGRLINQSQHFGDGTRLSIL.

The rearrangement links TRBV7-8 to TRBJ2-7; a possible D gene is TRBD2 (6 bases). CDR3 size: 17 residues. V was trimmed by 5 bases and J by 1 base, leaving 21 bases between them. Germline V gene sequence: CDR1 SGHVS, CDR2 FQNEAQ. For the CDR3, the DNA is TGTGCCAGCAGCCCCCCAATGGCCAGGGAGGCATCCTACGAGCAGTACTTC. As protein: CASSPPMAREASYEQYF.

This chain joins TRBV11-2 and TRBJ2-1, with TRBD2 matching over 14 bases. The germline V gene has CDR1 SGHAT and CDR2 FQNNGV. The V gene end was trimmed by 5 bases and the J gene end by 7 bases; junction bases not matched to a gene: 7. CDR3 length equals 16 residues. CDR3 protein: CASSQGTSGSYNEQFF. The CDR3 coding sequence is TGTGCCAGCAGCCAAGGGACTAGCGGGAGTTATAATGAGCAGTTCTTC.

This clone was seen a single time. The chain links TRBV6-1 to TRBJ2-7; D is ambiguous. Germline lookup yields CDR1 MNHNS and CDR2 SASEGT. This CDR3 region has 13 residues. Trimming took 1 base from V and 6 from J, leaving 10 bases between them. DNA for the CDR3: TGTGCCAGCAGTGAAGGCTTCGGTTCCGAGCAGTACGTC. Protein product: CASSEGFGSEQYV.

CDR3 nucleotide sequence: TGTGCCAGCAGCCTTTTTGACAGCAACACTGAAGCTTTCTTT. Its protein is CASSLFDSNTEAFF. The chain recombines TRBV27 with TRBJ1-1; D might be TRBD1 (5 bases). The germline gives CDR1 MNHEY, CDR2 SMNVEV (reference sequence). V was shortened by 6 bases and J by 2 bases, with 13 bases between the two germline ends. This CDR3 has 14 amino acids.

The chain recombines TRBV9 with TRBJ2-1; 8 bases agree with TRBD2. The CDR3 covers 13 residues. Germline lookup yields CDR1 SGDLS and CDR2 YYNGEE. J lost 12 bases, V lost 0 bases, and 5 bases had no gene match. The CDR3 sequence: CASSVAGLGSQFF. For the CDR3, the DNA is TGTGCCAGCAGCGTAGCGGGACTAGGGTCGCAGTTCTTC. The entire variable domain, with the rest obtained from reference TRBV9 and TRBJ2-1, is as follows: DSGVTQTPKHLITATGQRVTLRCSPRSGDLSVYWYQQSLDQGLQFLIQYYNGEERAKGNILERFSAQQFPDLHSELNLSSLELGDSALYFCASSVAGLGSQFFGPGTRLTVL.

This clone was recorded once. This chain connects TRBV4-1 to TRBJ2-5; D uncertain. Germline V gene data show CDR1 as MGHRA and CDR2 as YSYEKL. With 4 bases removed from V and 2 bases from J, the gap between germline ends came to 8 bases. The CDR3 is 13 amino acids. The CDR3, as DNA: TGCGCCAGCAGCCTCCGCGCTCAAGAGACCCAGTACTTC. It encodes CASSLRAQETQYF.

This clone was found a few times. The chain combines TRBV7-9 with TRBJ1-2; 9 nucleotides agree with TRBD1. V was clipped by 5 bases and J by 3 bases; unmatched bases: 7. Looked up from germline, CDR1 is SEHNR and CDR2 is FQNEAQ (reference sequence). This CDR3 spans 15 amino acids. CDR3 coding DNA: TGTGCCAGCAGCCACCGGGACAGGGAAGACTATGGCTACACCTTC. This encodes CASSHRDREDYGYTF. Full variable domain (remainder filled in from reference TRBV7-9 and TRBJ1-2): DTGVSQNPRHKITKRGQNVTFRCDPISEHNRLYWYRQTLGQGPEFLTYFQNEAQLEKSRLLSDRFSAERPKGSFSTLEIQRTEQGDSAMYLCASSHRDREDYGYTFGSGTRLTVV.

This chain uses TRBV7-2 with TRBJ2-5; D is perhaps TRBD2 (6 bases). Germline V gene data show CDR1 as SGHTA and CDR2 as FQGNSA. Trimming stripped 2 bases from V and 6 bases from J, with 19 bases between. This CDR3 region has 16 residues. The CDR3 sequence: CASSLSGDWGGKTQYF. The DNA for the CDR3 is TGTGCCAGCAGCTTAAGCGGCGATTGGGGAGGAAAGACCCAGTACTTC. Supplemented by reference TRBV7-2 and TRBJ2-5, the full variable domain reads GAGVSQSPSNKVTEKGKDVELRCDPISGHTALYWYRQSLGQGLEFLIYFQGNSAPDKSGLPSDRFSAERTGGSVSTLTIQRTQQEDSAVYLCASSLSGDWGGKTQYFGPGTRLLVL.

The chain couples TRBV7-3 to TRBJ2-7; TRBD1 might be the D (5 bases). The length of the CDR3 is 15 residues. The ends were cut back, 5 bases at V and 1 base at J, with 15 bases in the middle. Germline CDR1 is SGHTA and CDR2 is FQGTGA. The CDR3 coding sequence is TGTGCCAGCAGCCAGGGTCCTGGCCTTTCCTACGAGCAGTACGTC. It is translated as CASSQGPGLSYEQYV.